These 5 T cell receptor beta chains share one sample of origin, sequenced in a study of sequential checkpoint blockade in melanoma. Using immunoSEQ multiplex PCR, the repertoire was profiled, and TCRdb retains in-frame clones only, with some absent. The table includes some 11,000 clones, under 85% detected once. Treatment indicated: randomized to nivolumab then ipilimumab (arm A) or the reverse (arm B). Here the sequenced sample was CD8+ T cells sorted from blood (inferred from file names), taken from a patient given nivolumab and ipilimumab in sequence. The receptor source for this set is a human donor with melanoma.

The rearrangement joins TRBV4-2 to TRBJ2-3; 12 bases fit TRBD2. This CDR3 comprises 16 residues. Germline CDR1 reads LGHNA; CDR2 reads YNFKEQ. J was trimmed by 4 bases and V by 1 base; bases with no gene match: 3. The CDR3 sequence: CASSQVLAGGADTQYF. The DNA for the CDR3 is TGTGCCAGCAGCCAAGTTCTAGCGGGAGGGGCAGATACGCAGTATTTT.

This clone came up a few times. The chain carries TRBV5-1 and TRBJ1-2, with D possibly TRBD1 on 5 matching bases. The germline V gene has CDR1 SGHRS and CDR2 YFSETQ. Trimming shortened V by 0 bases and J by 0 bases, and 12 bases separated the two germline ends. The CDR3 is made up of 16 amino acids. For the CDR3, the DNA is TGCGCCAGCAGCTTGGATGCAGGGATTTCTAACTATGGCTACACCTTC. As protein: CASSLDAGISNYGYTF.

The gene calls are TRBV7-9 and TRBJ2-1, with D possibly being TRBD2 (6 bases). CDR1 is SEHNR and CDR2 is FQNEAQ in the germline V gene (reference sequence). The CDR3 has 13 residues. Trimming left V 4 bases short and J 9 bases short, with 13 bases between. The CDR3 DNA follows: TGTGCCAGCAGCTCCCCCCCGACTAGTGAGCAGTTCTTC. It encodes CASSSPPTSEQFF.

The V gene is TRBV5-5, the J gene TRBJ1-2, with TRBD1 matching over 11 bases. Germline V gives CDR1 SGHKS, CDR2 YYEKEE (reference sequence). The CDR3 length is 15 residues. Germline trimming cut 4 bases from V and 4 bases from J; bases unmatched to any gene: 6. CDR3 sequence (DNA): TGTGCCAGCAGCCCCGGGACAGGGGGTGCCTATGGCTACACCTTC. It codes for CASSPGTGGAYGYTF.

This clone is categorized as medium-sized. The V gene is TRBV9, the J gene TRBJ2-7; 10 bases are shared with TRBD1. V lost 1 base, J lost 3 bases, and 10 bases stayed unmatched. Germline V lookup: CDR1 SGDLS, CDR2 YYNGEE. This CDR3 is built from 17 residues. CDR3 in amino acids: CASSVLSWTGGIYEQYF. CDR3 nucleotides: TGTGCCAGCAGCGTACTTAGTTGGACAGGGGGGATCTACGAGCAGTACTTC.